The 3 T cell receptor beta chains given below trace back to one sample, sequenced in a study of T cell responses to AZD1222 COVID-19 vaccine (dated by TCRdb to the early 2020s). Library method: the immunoSEQ multiplex PCR assay. TCRdb stores this immuneACCESS table with in-frame sequences only. Part of the clones is absent; in the studies checked, under half of the shortfall reflects unresolved V genes, and no reason is known for the rest. For this sample there are 150,000 to 200,000 clones; around 90% appear just once. Less than 5.5% of the sample is taken by the ten largest. The time point label for this specimen denotes: baseline before first vaccination. The sequencing used peripheral blood, collected on day 0 of AZD1222 vaccination. The source of these receptors is an adult in good health.

The chain carries TRBV7-8 and TRBJ1-3; no firm D call. Germline V gene data show CDR1 as SGHVS and CDR2 as FQNEAQ. V was trimmed by 3 bases and J by 1 base, leaving 13 bases between them. This CDR3 has 16 amino acids. This chain's CDR3 is CASSFGPRGSGNTIYF. CDR3 coding DNA: TGTGCCAGCAGCTTCGGCCCTCGGGGATCTGGAAACACCATATATTTT.

The chain recombines TRBV11-2 with TRBJ2-1, with D unclear. The germline gives CDR1 SGHAT, CDR2 FQNNGV. The CDR3 has 12 amino acids. V lost 5 bases and J lost 8, with 10 bases in between. In nucleotides, the CDR3 is TGTGCCAGCAGCCATTTCAGCGATGAGCAGTTCTTC. This gives the protein CASSHFSDEQFF.

V gene TRBV30 combines with J gene TRBJ1-5; perhaps TRBD1 as D (5 bases). The CDR3 has 13 residues. Per the germline V gene, CDR1 is GTSNPN and CDR2 is SVGIG (reference sequence). V was trimmed by 1 base and J by 7 bases, leaving 11 bases between them. As DNA, the CDR3 is TGTGCCTGGAGTGAGGACATGGGGCAGCCCCAGCATTTT. Residues: CAWSEDMGQPQHF.